The entry that follows covers one T cell receptor (beta chain) sequence. What it recognizes is unknown. The germline gives CDR1 PRHDT, CDR2 FYEKMQ (reference sequence). Between the trimmed V and J ends, which lost 2 bases and 4 bases, there was a span of 2 bases. The CDR3 is made up of 12 amino acids. These data belong to a study of memory CD8 T cells in hepatitis C reinfection. Study conclusions and caveats: Conclusions on public clonotypes and secondary clearance were not definitive with about 5 donors.

TCRdb's table, derived via immunoSEQ multiplex PCR, lists solely in-frame clones and lacks some. The sample consists of more than 35,000 clones, 70% to 90% of them appearing once. Time point described: peak reinfection, 3 to 8 weeks after reinfection detection. The sorted cells went straight to TCR sequencing with no prior in vitro expansion. This rearrangement joins TRBV13 to TRBJ1-4; D is uncertain. What was sequenced was naive CD8+ T cells sorted from blood. The receptor was derived from a man aged 18-30 years with hepatitis C virus infection. The CDR3 DNA is TGTGCCAGCAGCTTACTTAATGAAAAACTGTTTTTT. Translated: CASSLLNEKLFF.